These 26 T cell receptor beta chains were sequenced from one sample in a study of response to subunit inactivated influenza vaccine. TCRdb re-called the RT-PCR reads with MiXCR, one entry per CDR3 protein. The sample includes fewer than 700,000 distinct CDR3 sequences, about an eighth of them seen just once. The sample consisted of PBMCs from blood, taken about 40 days after vaccination. The receptors stem from a man between 45 and 60 years old who received an inactivated influenza vaccine.

Remarks on this clonotype: The CDR3 does not close with the conserved phenylalanine or tryptophan, likely indicating a read error. The chain employs TRBV7-9 and TRBJ2-7; tentatively, D is TRBD1 or TRBD2 (6 bases each). Trimming shortened V by 5 bases and J by 2 bases, and 13 bases separated the two germline ends. CDR1 and CDR2 from the germline V gene are SEHNR and FQNEAQ (reference sequence). This CDR3 comprises 14 residues. The CDR3: CASSPGGHAYEQYL. Written as DNA, the CDR3 is TGTGCCAGCAGCCCCGGGGGACATGCCTACGAGCAGTACCTC.

This clonotype appeared a few times. A read error may explain this, as a much larger clone is one base away. The chain joins TRBV5-6 to TRBJ2-7, with a possible D match to TRBD2 (6 bases). V was pared by 4 bases and J by 1 base, with 12 bases between. This CDR3 has 14 residues. CDR1 is SGHDT, CDR2 YYEEEE, per germline. CDR3 DNA sequence: TGTGCCAGCAGCCCCGGGACTGATTCCTACGAGCAGTACTTC. It yields the protein CASSPGTDSYEQYF.

This clonotype was observed many times. The chain carries TRBV28 and TRBJ2-5, with D possibly being TRBD1 or TRBD2 (5 bases each). CDR1 and CDR2 (germline): MDHEN, SYDVKM. The CDR3 sequence is 17 residues long. V lost 5 bases, J lost 1 base, and 20 bases lay in between. The CDR3 is CASSPRQRARAQETQYF. Written as DNA, the CDR3 is TGTGCCAGCAGTCCGAGACAGAGGGCGAGGGCCCAAGAGACCCAGTACTTC.

This clonotype showed up just a few times. J is TRBJ2-7 and V is TRBV7-9; D uncertain. CDR1 is SEHNR, CDR2 FQNEAQ, per germline (reference sequence). CDR3 length: 12 amino acids. Trimming took off 11 bases at V and 2 bases at J, with 13 bases between the two ends. CDR3 protein: CAEAPTPYEQYF. As DNA, the CDR3 is TGTGCCGAGGCCCCGACGCCCTACGAGCAGTACTTC.

This clonotype was counted ten times or more. The gene calls are TRBV5-4 and TRBJ2-1; TRBD2 aligns across 7 bases. Trimming removed 3 bases from V and 5 bases from J; junction bases left unmatched: 8. The CDR3 is 15 amino acids. Germline CDR1 is SGHNT and CDR2 is YYREEE (reference sequence). The CDR3 DNA follows: TGTGCCAGCAGCTCATTGGGACTACCCGACAATGAGCAGTTCTTC. Its protein is CASSSLGLPDNEQFF.

There are a few counts of this clonotype. The chain joins TRBV27 to TRBJ2-7, with D perhaps TRBD1 (5 bases). The CDR3 is made up of 14 amino acids. Trimming cost V 3 bases and J 0 bases, with 9 bases left between them. Looked up from germline, CDR1 is MNHEY and CDR2 is SMNVEV (reference sequence). The CDR3 loop reads CASSFVQGSYEQYF. The CDR3 DNA follows: TGTGCCAGCAGTTTTGTTCAGGGCTCCTACGAGCAGTACTTC.

This clonotype was seen many times. The genes are TRBV12-3 or TRBV12-4 and TRBJ2-1; D might be TRBD1 (6 bases). This CDR3 comprises 14 residues. V dropped 4 bases and J dropped 12 bases, with 19 bases sitting between them. CDR3 DNA sequence: TGTGCCAGCAGTTCACAGACTACAGGGTTTATGCAGTTCTTC. Its translation: CASSSQTTGFMQFF.

This clonotype was detected a few times. The chain links TRBV18 to TRBJ2-2; D call uncertain. V was shortened by 6 bases and J by 0 bases, with 11 bases between the two germline ends. Germline CDR1 KGHSH, CDR2 LQKENI. This CDR3 comprises 15 residues. The CDR3 DNA reads TGTGCCAGCTCTTCGGACCAATCGAACACCGGGGAGCTGTTTTTT. Protein: CASSSDQSNTGELFF.

This clonotype was detected a few times. The V call is TRBV27, the J call TRBJ2-7; TRBD2 matches at 14 bases. The germline V gene has CDR1 MNHEY and CDR2 SMNVEV (reference sequence). This CDR3 comprises 16 residues. With 7 bases clipped from V and 6 bases from J, the junction kept 11 bases outside the gene matches. The CDR3 DNA sequence: TGTGCCAGCAACCCCCTGGGACTAGCGGGAGTTAGCGAGCAGTACTTC. As protein: CASNPLGLAGVSEQYF.

This clonotype was seen many times. V is TRBV20-1 and J is TRBJ2-5; the D gene could be TRBD1 or TRBD2 (6 bases each). Per the germline V gene, CDR1 is DFQATT and CDR2 is SNEGSKA (reference sequence). This CDR3 spans 14 amino acids. The V end was cut by 6 bases, the J end by 5 bases, with 19 bases between. Here the CDR3 reads CSARIRGAFETQYF. The CDR3 DNA is TGCAGTGCGAGAATTAGGGGGGCCTTTGAGACCCAGTACTTC.

This sequence joins TRBV7-9 and TRBJ2-3, with unresolved D. Trimming left V 0 bases short and J 1 base short, with 14 bases between. CDR3 length: 17 residues. The germline V gene has CDR1 SEHNR and CDR2 FQNEAQ (reference sequence). The CDR3 region has the DNA TGTGCCAGCAGCTTAGCGTTCCCGGGCCACCGCACAGATACGCAGTATTTT. Amino acids: CASSLAFPGHRTDTQYF.

In this sample, this clonotype turned up many times. In DNA form, the CDR3 reads TGTGCCAGCAGTGTTGGGGTGGGCACTGAAGCTTTCTTT. Encoded protein: CASSVGVGTEAFF. This chain uses TRBV12-3 or TRBV12-4 with TRBJ1-1; no definite D call. V lost 5 bases and J lost 4, with 11 bases in between. The CDR3 spans 13 residues.

The chain links TRBV28 to TRBJ2-1, with 9 positions matching TRBD1. This CDR3 has 14 amino acids. The germline gives CDR1 MDHEN, CDR2 SYDVKM. Trimming cost V 3 bases and J 7 bases; bases outside gene matches: 4. As DNA, the CDR3 is TGTGCCAGCAGTTTCGGGACAGGGAGGAATGAGCAGTTCTTC. This gives the protein CASSFGTGRNEQFF.

This clonotype was counted a few times. V and J are TRBV5-1 and TRBJ2-3, with a possible D match to TRBD2 (6 bases). This CDR3 is 16 amino acids long. V lost 4 bases, J lost 0 bases, and 15 bases lay in between. Germline V gives CDR1 SGHRS, CDR2 YFSETQ. CDR3 nucleotide sequence: TGCGCCAGCAGCCCGACGGCGGGGACGAGCACAGATACGCAGTATTTT. Protein sequence: CASSPTAGTSTDTQYF. Full variable domain (rest looked up from reference TRBV5-1 and TRBJ2-3): KAGVTQTPRYLIKTRGQQVTLSCSPISGHRSVSWYQQTPGQGLQFLFEYFSETQRNKGNFPGRFSGRQFSNSRSEMNVSTLELGDSALYLCASSPTAGTSTDTQYFGPGTRLTVL.

The chain joins TRBV4-2 to TRBJ2-5; 11 bases are shared with TRBD1. V shed 1 base and J 5 bases; nucleotides not matched to a gene: 12. In germline, CDR1 is LGHNA, CDR2 YNFKEQ. This CDR3 spans 18 amino acids. The CDR3: CASSQGWDRGSLGETQYF. DNA of the CDR3: TGTGCCAGCAGCCAAGGGTGGGACAGGGGGTCGTTGGGGGAGACCCAGTACTTC.

The chain joins TRBV7-3 to TRBJ2-3; D call uncertain. CDR1 and CDR2 from the germline V gene are SGHTA and FQGTGA. V lost 5 bases, J lost 1 base, and 13 bases lay in between. This CDR3 spans 15 amino acids. Here the CDR3 reads CASSPSGPRTDTQYF. CDR3 in DNA: TGTGCCAGCAGCCCATCCGGCCCTCGCACAGATACGCAGTATTTT.

This chain joins TRBV5-1 and TRBJ2-3, with unresolved D. The CDR3 extends over 15 amino acids. CDR1 is SGHRS and CDR2 is YFSETQ in the germline V gene. Trimming cost V 0 bases and J 2 bases, with 10 bases left between them. CDR3 protein: CASSLAVRDTDTQYF. In DNA form, the CDR3 reads TGCGCCAGCAGCTTGGCCGTGAGAGACACAGATACGCAGTATTTT.

J is TRBJ2-1 and V is TRBV12-3 or TRBV12-4, with D hard to call. The CDR3 runs to 17 residues. V lost 5 bases and J lost 0, with 17 bases in between. The CDR3 nucleotides read TGTGCCAGCAGTACATTCCAGGTATCTAGCTCCTACAATGAGCAGTTCTTC. Protein sequence: CASSTFQVSSSYNEQFF.

The J gene is TRBJ2-1, the V gene TRBV6-5, with TRBD1 identical over 10 bases. Unmatched junction bases numbered 5, after V lost 2 bases and J lost 7 bases. Germline V lookup: CDR1 MNHEY, CDR2 SVGAGI. This CDR3 is built from 15 residues. CDR3 nucleotide sequence: TGTGCCAGCAGTTACGACAGGGGGCCCGGGAATGAGCAGTTCTTC. Residues: CASSYDRGPGNEQFF.

This chain connects TRBV6-2 or TRBV6-3 to TRBJ1-1, with D possibly being TRBD1 (6 bases). Trimming stripped 2 bases from V and 5 bases from J, with 21 bases between. Germline V gives CDR1 MNHEY, CDR2 SVGEGT. The CDR3 consists of 17 residues. CDR3 DNA sequence: TGTGCCAGCAGTTACCCTTATGGGCAGGGGATATATACTGAAGCTTTCTTT. Its protein is CASSYPYGQGIYTEAFF.

The V gene is TRBV4-2, the J gene TRBJ2-1; D unresolved. Per the germline V gene, CDR1 is LGHNA and CDR2 is YNFKEQ. This CDR3 has 18 amino acids. Trimming took off 1 base at V and 1 base at J, with 17 bases between the two ends. This chain's CDR3 is CASSQGSVYGLSYNEQFF. DNA for the CDR3: TGTGCCAGCAGCCAAGGGAGCGTTTACGGATTATCCTACAATGAGCAGTTCTTC.

This clonotype was seen a few times. The chain couples TRBV12-3 or TRBV12-4 to TRBJ2-4; 7 nucleotides agree with TRBD1. There are 15 residues in the CDR3. V lost 2 bases to trimming and J lost 1 base; unmatched junction nucleotides: 2. In DNA form, the CDR3 reads TGTGCCAGCAGTTTAAGGGGGCGGGCCAAAAACATTCAGTACTTC. Translation: CASSLRGRAKNIQYF.

J is TRBJ1-1 and V is TRBV20-1; 7 nucleotides match TRBD1. After removal of 1 base from V and 6 bases from J, the junction contained 8 bases not matched to a gene. The CDR3 contains 14 residues. The germline V gene encodes CDR1 DFQATT and CDR2 SNEGSKA (reference sequence). CDR3 protein: CSARGDRARAEAFF. CDR3 coding DNA: TGCAGTGCTAGAGGAGACAGGGCCCGCGCTGAAGCTTTCTTT.

The V gene is TRBV4-2, the J gene TRBJ1-4, with no clear D. The CDR3 is 11 residues long. The V end was cut by 0 bases, the J end by 16 bases, with 9 bases between. Germline V gene lookup returns CDR1 LGHNA and CDR2 YNFKEQ. The CDR3 protein is CASSQEELWFF. CDR3 in DNA: TGTGCCAGCAGCCAAGAGGAACTATGGTTTTTT.

The J gene is TRBJ2-7, the V gene TRBV7-9; D is ambiguous. The germline V gene encodes CDR1 SEHNR and CDR2 FQNEAQ (reference sequence). Trimming left V 8 bases short and J 5 bases short, with 13 bases between. The CDR3 loop spans 12 amino acids. The CDR3 here is CASGVKANEQYF. The CDR3 bases are TGTGCCAGCGGGGTCAAAGCGAACGAGCAGTACTTC.

Only a few counts were recorded for this clonotype. V usage is TRBV7-2 and J usage is TRBJ2-2; the match to TRBD2 covers 10 bases. The CDR3 runs to 15 residues. Germline trimming cut 6 bases from V and 7 bases from J; bases unmatched to any gene: 8. Germline V CDR1 and CDR2: SGHTA, FQGNSA. CDR3 region: CASSFLGLAFGELFF. As DNA, the CDR3 is TGTGCCAGCAGTTTCCTGGGACTAGCGTTCGGGGAGCTGTTTTTT.